The 29 T cell receptor beta chains in this list originate from one sample, sequenced in a study of CD8 T cells in Susac syndrome. RNA was extracted with the RNeasy kit, and a quantity of roughly 0.45 to 1 ug was reverse transcribed using random hexamers. TCRdb ran MiXCR on the immunoSEQ multiplex PCR reads and lists one entry per CDR3 protein. The data show 300,000 to 350,000 distinct CDR3 sequences, roughly 94% seen once. Sequencing was done on a sample of CD4+ T cells from PBMCs. The receptors come from a human donor with multiple sclerosis.

The V gene is TRBV5-1, the J gene TRBJ2-7; possible D gene TRBD1, 5 bases. The CDR3 is made up of 14 amino acids. Trimming took 4 bases from V and 4 from J, leaving 15 bases between them. CDR1 SGHRS and CDR2 YFSETQ come from the germline V gene. CDR3 sequence: CASSPPTGSYEQYF. For the CDR3, the DNA is TGCGCCAGCAGCCCACCAACAGGTTCGTACGAGCAGTACTTC.

The V call is TRBV4-2, the J call TRBJ2-1; the match to TRBD2 covers 9 bases. CDR1 is LGHNA, CDR2 YNFKEQ, per germline. V lost 2 bases, J lost 7 bases, and 6 bases stayed unmatched. The CDR3 length is 15 residues. The CDR3 region is CASSQIAGAANEQFF. The CDR3 DNA reads TGTGCCAGCAGCCAAATAGCGGGAGCAGCAAATGAGCAGTTCTTC.

The chain is built from TRBV11-3 and TRBJ1-6; D gene ambiguous. The V gene lost 3 bases and the J gene lost 1 base, with 10 bases spanning the gap. The CDR3 sequence is 16 residues long. The germline CDR1 and CDR2 sequences are SGHNT and YENEEA. This CDR3 reads CASSLARASYNSPLHF. The CDR3 DNA follows: TGTGCCAGCAGCTTGGCAAGAGCGTCCTATAATTCACCCCTCCACTTT.

The chain recombines TRBV30 with TRBJ1-1; the match to TRBD1 covers 10 bases. The germline gives CDR1 GTSNPN, CDR2 SVGIG (reference sequence). Unmatched junction bases numbered 8, after V lost 8 bases and J lost 5 bases. The CDR3 has 13 amino acids. The CDR3 is CARSRDRGTEAFF. The CDR3 DNA reads TGTGCCCGATCTCGGGACAGGGGAACTGAAGCTTTCTTT.

This sequence joins TRBV4-3 and TRBJ2-3, with D possibly being TRBD2 (5 bases). Trimming pared 0 bases from V and 4 bases from J, leaving 11 bases between. CDR1 is LGHNA and CDR2 is YSLEER in the germline V gene. CDR3 size: 15 residues. CDR3 residues: CASSQDRDEADTQYF. DNA for the CDR3: TGCGCCAGCAGCCAAGATCGGGATGAGGCAGATACGCAGTATTTT.

The gene calls are TRBV29-1 and TRBJ2-1, with D perhaps matching TRBD1 (6 bases). Germline assignment: CDR1 SQVTM and CDR2 ANQGSEA. The CDR3 spans 13 residues. Between the trimmed V and J ends, which lost 1 base and 4 bases, there was a span of 8 bases. The CDR3 here is CSVEVGTYNEQFF. CDR3 sequence (DNA): TGCAGCGTTGAAGTTGGGACATACAATGAGCAGTTCTTC.

The V gene is TRBV5-1, the J gene TRBJ2-3; tentative D call: TRBD1 (5 bases). V lost 0 bases, J lost 6 bases, and 23 bases lay in between. The CDR3 is 18 residues long. CDR1 is SGHRS and CDR2 is YFSETQ in the germline V gene. The CDR3 protein is CASSLEGATTLSRDTQYF. Here the CDR3 DNA reads TGCGCCAGCAGCTTGGAAGGGGCTACAACTTTGAGTAGGGATACGCAGTATTTT.

The chain joins TRBV28 to TRBJ1-5; TRBD1 matches 7 bases. Unmatched junction bases numbered 7, after V lost 6 bases and J lost 2 bases. The CDR3 runs 15 residues. The germline gives CDR1 MDHEN, CDR2 SYDVKM. The CDR3: CASSRQGAGNQPQHF. In DNA form, the CDR3 reads TGTGCCAGCAGCCGACAGGGAGCGGGCAATCAGCCCCAGCATTTT.

The chain links TRBV20-1 to TRBJ1-6, with TRBD1 matching over 7 bases. Germline lookup yields CDR1 DFQATT and CDR2 SNEGSKA (reference sequence). J gave up 13 bases and V 6 bases, and 15 bases lay outside the gene matches. This CDR3 has 14 amino acids. DNA of the CDR3: TGCAGTGCCAATAATCCGACAGGGCCGGATCCCCTCCACTTT. It encodes CSANNPTGPDPLHF.

This clonotype appeared a single time. V usage is TRBV20-1 and J usage is TRBJ2-3; 11 bases match TRBD2. Trimming cost V 6 bases and J 4 bases; bases outside gene matches: 15. The germline V gene has CDR1 DFQATT and CDR2 SNEGSKA (reference sequence). CDR3 size: 17 residues. The CDR3 region is CSASRPVAGGDADTQYF. CDR3 sequence (DNA): TGCAGTGCCTCTCGCCCCGTAGCGGGAGGGGATGCAGATACGCAGTATTTT.

This chain uses TRBV29-1 with TRBJ1-1; D call uncertain. Trimming stripped 0 bases from V and 4 bases from J, with 9 bases between. Germline V gives CDR1 SQVTM, CDR2 ANQGSEA. This CDR3 is 13 amino acids long. CDR3 DNA: TGCAGCGTTGAAGATAAGGGAGCCACTGAAGCTTTCTTT. As protein: CSVEDKGATEAFF.

CDR3 nucleotide sequence: TGTGCCAGCAATCGCCAGGGGAGCACAGATACGCAGTATTTT. Its protein product is CASNRQGSTDTQYF. The chain uses TRBV6-5 and TRBJ2-3; tentative D call: TRBD1 (6 bases). The CDR3 is 14 residues long. The V gene lost 7 bases and the J gene lost 0 bases, with 11 bases spanning the gap. Germline CDR1 is MNHEY and CDR2 is SVGAGI.

This CDR3 is CASSLVPAPENEQFF. In DNA, the CDR3 is TGCGCCAGCAGCTTGGTGCCAGCCCCGGAAAATGAGCAGTTCTTC. The chain couples TRBV5-1 to TRBJ2-1; no firm D call. The CDR3 sequence is 15 residues long. Germline-derived CDR1 and CDR2 are SGHRS and YFSETQ. V was trimmed by 0 bases and J by 7 bases, leaving 14 bases between them.

The chain carries TRBV5-5 and TRBJ1-2; D gene ambiguous. With 2 bases removed from V and 2 bases from J, the gap between germline ends came to 10 bases. CDR3 length: 14 amino acids. Looked up from germline, CDR1 is SGHKS and CDR2 is YYEKEE (reference sequence). The CDR3 DNA sequence: TGTGCCAGCAGCTTAAGTTGGCCAAACTATGGCTACACCTTC. It encodes CASSLSWPNYGYTF.

The rearrangement links TRBV6-6 to TRBJ2-4, with TRBD2 matching 8 bases. V lost 2 bases, J lost 3 bases, and 6 bases stayed unmatched. CDR3 length equals 16 residues. The germline CDR1 and CDR2 sequences are MNHNY and SVGAGI (reference sequence). DNA of the CDR3: TGTGCCAGCAGTTACGTTAGCGGGATGGGCAAAAACATTCAGTACTTC. It yields the protein CASSYVSGMGKNIQYF.

V gene TRBV4-1 combines with J gene TRBJ2-7; D is possibly TRBD1 (5 bases). The ends were cut back, 1 base at V and 4 bases at J, with 17 bases in the middle. This CDR3 has 16 residues. Per the germline V gene, CDR1 is MGHRA and CDR2 is YSYEKL. CDR3 region: CASSQVPQGRRYEQYF. The CDR3 DNA reads TGCGCCAGCAGCCAAGTACCGCAGGGTAGGCGATACGAGCAGTACTTC.

The chain uses TRBV6-6 and TRBJ2-1; D possibly corresponds to TRBD2 (5 bases). The CDR3 runs to 15 residues. The germline CDR1 and CDR2 sequences are MNHNY and SVGAGI (reference sequence). Deletions cut 6 bases from V and 2 bases from J, with 14 bases between. CDR3 sequence: CASSPRAGAYNEQFF. In nucleotides, the CDR3 is TGTGCCAGCAGCCCCCGGGCGGGCGCCTACAATGAGCAGTTCTTC.

The chain recombines TRBV5-1 with TRBJ2-1; TRBD2 matches at 10 bases. Germline lookup yields CDR1 SGHRS and CDR2 YFSETQ. The CDR3 has 16 residues. V dropped 1 base and J dropped 0; count of bases not matched to a gene: 1. For the CDR3, the DNA is TGCGCCAGCAGCTTGTCTAGCGGGGGCTCCTACAATGAGCAGTTCTTC. This gives the protein CASSLSSGGSYNEQFF.

This chain joins TRBV20-1 and TRBJ2-3; possible D gene TRBD2, 7 bases. The CDR3 sequence is 16 residues long. Germline assignment: CDR1 DFQATT and CDR2 SNEGSKA (reference sequence). The V gene lost 2 bases and the J gene lost 5 bases, with 20 bases spanning the gap. The CDR3 DNA reads as TGCAGTGCTAGATCTTCCCTGGGGGGGGGCCAAGATACGCAGTATTTT. It codes for CSARSSLGGGQDTQYF.

V is TRBV6-5 and J is TRBJ2-7; D call uncertain. Per the germline V gene, CDR1 is MNHEY and CDR2 is SVGAGI. CDR3 length equals 17 residues. V dropped 0 bases and J dropped 5 bases, with 20 bases sitting between them. Here the CDR3 reads CASSYSISLASAHEQYF. CDR3 nucleotide sequence: TGTGCCAGCAGTTACTCGATAAGTTTGGCATCGGCCCACGAGCAGTACTTC.

This clonotype was picked up one time. The chain combines TRBV24-1 with TRBJ1-4; 7 nucleotides match TRBD1. The CDR3 contains 16 residues. Looked up from germline, CDR1 is KGHDR and CDR2 is SFDVKD. J was trimmed by 7 bases and V by 4 bases; bases with no gene match: 11. The CDR3 DNA reads as TGTGCCACCAGTGACCCCGGGACAGAGGACCCTGAAAAACTGTTTTTT. Translating gives CATSDPGTEDPEKLFF.

The V and J genes are TRBV29-1 and TRBJ1-3; 8 bases are a match to TRBD1. V shed 7 bases and J 3 bases; nucleotides not matched to a gene: 11. CDR3 length: 15 amino acids. Germline V lookup: CDR1 SQVTM, CDR2 ANQGSEA. The CDR3 sequence is CSATYRGIFGNTIYF. In nucleotides, the CDR3 is TGCAGCGCAACCTACAGGGGGATTTTTGGAAACACCATATATTTT.

The chain recombines TRBV28 with TRBJ1-2; D unclear. Germline V gene sequence: CDR1 MDHEN, CDR2 SYDVKM. V was cut by 2 bases and J by 6 bases, with 10 bases left in between. CDR3 length equals 13 residues. The CDR3 loop is CASSLRAPNGYTF. The DNA for the CDR3 is TGTGCCAGCAGTTTACGGGCTCCGAATGGCTACACCTTC.

The V gene is TRBV10-3, the J gene TRBJ2-3; no firm D call. This CDR3 has 14 amino acids. CDR1 ENHRY and CDR2 SYGVKD come from the germline V gene. Trimming stripped 4 bases from V and 2 bases from J, with 10 bases between. The CDR3 DNA is TGTGCCATCAGTGGACAAAAAAACACAGATACGCAGTATTTT. Amino acid sequence: CAISGQKNTDTQYF.

This clonotype was seen a single time. The gene calls are TRBV12-3 or TRBV12-4 and TRBJ1-2; D ambiguous. V lost 7 bases, J lost 3 bases, and 12 bases lay in between. The CDR3 covers 13 residues. CDR3 in DNA: TGTGCCAGCACTATTCGGGGATACTATGGCTACACCTTC. It is translated as CASTIRGYYGYTF.

This chain connects TRBV4-3 to TRBJ2-6; perhaps TRBD2 as D (6 bases). V lost 0 bases and J lost 4, with 13 bases in between. The CDR3 totals 17 residues. Germline CDR1 reads LGHNA; CDR2 reads YSLEER. The CDR3 DNA reads TGCGCCAGCAGCCAAGAAAGGGAGGTAGCAGGGGCCAACGTCCTGACTTTC. The encoded protein is CASSQEREVAGANVLTF.

The chain joins TRBV28 to TRBJ1-4; TRBD1 is a possible D gene (5 bases). V was clipped by 10 bases and J by 3 bases, with 12 bases between them. Germline V lookup: CDR1 MDHEN, CDR2 SYDVKM. The CDR3 totals 13 residues. CDR3 amino acids: CATESGSNEKLFF. CDR3 sequence (DNA): TGTGCCACCGAATCAGGGTCTAATGAAAAACTGTTTTTT.

This chain uses TRBV12-5 with TRBJ1-2, with 10 bases fitting TRBD1. Losses at the gene ends were 3 bases for V and 4 bases for J; bases not matched to a gene: 2. CDR3 length equals 14 residues. Germline loops: CDR1 LGHNT, CDR2 FRNRAP. The CDR3 reads CASGFGTGVYGYTF. The CDR3 coding sequence is TGTGCTAGTGGTTTTGGGACAGGGGTCTATGGCTACACCTTC.

The V and J genes are TRBV24-1 and TRBJ2-3; D is ambiguous. Trimming removed 9 bases at V and 6 bases at J, with 15 bases between. Germline V lookup: CDR1 KGHDR, CDR2 SFDVKD. This CDR3 has 13 amino acids. The CDR3 loop is CATPEPQVDTQYF. For the CDR3, the DNA is TGTGCCACCCCCGAACCCCAGGTGGATACGCAGTATTTT.